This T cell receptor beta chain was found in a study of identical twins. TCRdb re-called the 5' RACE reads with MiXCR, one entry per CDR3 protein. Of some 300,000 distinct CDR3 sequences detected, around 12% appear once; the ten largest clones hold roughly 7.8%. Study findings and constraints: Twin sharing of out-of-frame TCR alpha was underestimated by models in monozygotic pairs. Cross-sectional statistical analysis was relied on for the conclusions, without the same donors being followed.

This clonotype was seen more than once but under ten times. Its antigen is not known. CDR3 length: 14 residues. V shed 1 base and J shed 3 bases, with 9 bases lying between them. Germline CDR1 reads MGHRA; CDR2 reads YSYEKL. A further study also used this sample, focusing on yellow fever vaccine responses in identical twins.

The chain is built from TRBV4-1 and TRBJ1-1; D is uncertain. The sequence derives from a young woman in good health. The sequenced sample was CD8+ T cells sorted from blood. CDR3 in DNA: TGCGCCAGCAGCCAAGTAGGGTGGGACACTGAAGCTTTCTTT. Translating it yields CASSQVGWDTEAFF.